This T cell receptor (beta chain) comes out of a study of T cells after yellow fever vaccination. As for the study in general: When fractions had low cell numbers, they were prepared with SMART-Seq v4 Ultra Low Input.

For this clonotype: The antigen is undetermined.

Study findings and constraints: Once the booster was given, most primary-vaccination clones reappeared, at about 95% for CD4 and around 90% for CD8. Contaminating bulk clonotypes could be abundant in FACS-sorted repertoires.

Germline loops: CDR1 SGHRS, CDR2 YFSETQ. CDR3 length equals 16 residues. V was pared by 2 bases and J by 3 bases, with 7 bases of the junction left unmatched. As TCR cDNA was made by 5'RACE template switching, a universal primer site and UMIs were added. TCRdb itself ran the 5' RACE reads through MiXCR, one entry per CDR3 protein. The table shows 350,000 or so distinct CDR3 sequences, with roughly 8.4% occurring only once. Sequencing used PBMCs, obtained more than 35 days after the first yellow fever vaccination. V usage is TRBV5-1 and J usage is TRBJ2-3; 9 nucleotides agree with TRBD1. The source is a man between 18 and 35 years old who received the YFV17D yellow fever vaccine. CDR3 region: CASSLDPGQGTDTQYF. CDR3 nucleotide sequence: TGCGCCAGCAGCTTAGACCCGGGACAGGGAACAGATACGCAGTATTTT. The full variable domain, its missing parts supplied by reference TRBV5-1 and TRBJ2-3, is KAGVTQTPRYLIKTRGQQVTLSCSPISGHRSVSWYQQTPGQGLQFLFEYFSETQRNKGNFPGRFSGRQFSNSRSEMNVSTLELGDSALYLCASSLDPGQGTDTQYFGPGTRLTVL.